This is a list of T cell receptor beta chains from one sample in a study of T cells in Graves' hyperthyroidism and ophthalmopathy. TCRdb ran MiXCR on the multiplex PCR reads and lists one entry per CDR3 protein. The table records more than 450,000 distinct CDR3 sequences, 13% to 15% of them present only once. The material sequenced was blood. All receptors come from a woman aged 40 to 50 with Graves' hyperthyroidism. Each CDR3 is given with its conserved first and last residue. A D gene is named only where the DNA matches it firmly. Only some rows state a clone size, as once, few, many or a class for expanded clones.

v_gene	d_gene	j_gene	abundance	CDR3aa	CDR3nt
TRBV5-1	TRBD2	TRBJ2-5	many	CASSLGGAGEETQYF	TGCGCCAGCAGCTTGGGAGGAGCGGGAGAAGAGACCCAGTACTTC
TRBV19	.	TRBJ2-3	.	CASKDRSTDTQYF	TGTGCCAGCAAGGACAGAAGCACAGATACGCAGTATTTT
TRBV5-1	.	TRBJ2-5	many	CASRTDSAQETQYF	TGCGCCAGCAGAACCGACTCGGCTCAGGAGACCCAGTACTTC
TRBV28	TRBD2	TRBJ2-7	few	CASSSPSSGSGEQYF	TGTGCCAGCAGCTCACCCTCTAGCGGGAGCGGCGAGCAGTACTTC
TRBV4-1	.	TRBJ1-6	few	CASSQDEGGSPLHF	TGCGCCAGCAGCCAAGATGAAGGAGGCTCACCCCTCCACTTT
TRBV28	.	TRBJ1-2	many	CASSSRQRFLYGYTF	TGTGCCAGCAGTTCCCGACAGCGGTTTCTCTATGGCTACACCTTC
TRBV5-1	TRBD1	TRBJ1-5	.	CASSLGGQEQPQHF	TGCGCCAGCAGCTTGGGGGGACAGGAGCAGCCCCAGCATTTT
TRBV3-1	TRBD2	TRBJ2-5	.	CASSQDSGLAGRETQYF	TGTGCCAGCAGCCAAGATTCTGGACTAGCGGGAAGAGAGACCCAGTACTTC
TRBV20-1	TRBD2	TRBJ2-1	many	CSAFSGTSGDNEQFF	TGCAGTGCTTTCTCCGGGACTAGCGGTGACAATGAGCAGTTCTTC
TRBV4-1	.	TRBJ2-1	few	CASSQWRDPYNEQFF	TGCGCCAGCAGCCAGTGGCGGGATCCCTACAATGAGCAGTTCTTC
TRBV7-2	TRBD1	TRBJ2-3	many	CASSWGTGPASTDTQYF	TGTGCCAGCAGCTGGGGGACAGGGCCTGCTAGCACAGATACGCAGTATTTT
TRBV30	.	TRBJ2-2	.	CAWSALANTGELFF	TGTGCCTGGAGTGCACTTGCGAACACCGGGGAGCTGTTTTTT
TRBV3-1	TRBD2	TRBJ2-5	many	CASTRLAGEETQYF	TGTGCCAGCACCCGACTAGCGGGAGAAGAGACCCAGTACTTC
TRBV12-3/TRBV12-4	TRBD1	TRBJ1-2	few	CASSFYRTGGFGGYTF	TGTGCCAGCAGTTTCTATAGAACAGGGGGCTTCGGGGGCTACACCTTC
TRBV3-1	.	TRBJ2-7	many	CASSQVGYEQYF	TGTGCCAGCAGCCAAGTTGGGTACGAGCAGTACTTC
TRBV30	.	TRBJ1-1	many	CAWSVNRATEAFF	TGTGCCTGGAGTGTTAACAGGGCGACTGAAGCTTTCTTT
TRBV28	TRBD1	TRBJ1-1	many	CASIRTGTEAFF	TGTGCCAGCATTAGGACAGGGACTGAAGCTTTCTTT
TRBV4-1	TRBD2	TRBJ2-1	.	CASSQLAASSYNEQFF	TGCGCCAGCAGCCAACTAGCGGCGAGCTCCTACAATGAGCAGTTCTTC
TRBV28	.	TRBJ1-3	.	CASIVGGLSSGNTIYF	TGTGCCAGCATTGTGGGGGGTCTCTCCTCTGGAAACACCATATATTTT
TRBV7-8	.	TRBJ2-6	once	CASSSAPLSSGANVLTF	TGTGCCAGCAGCTCCGCTCCATTAAGCTCTGGGGCCAACGTCCTGACTTTC
TRBV6-1	.	TRBJ1-4	few	CASSWTLSLSVEKLFF	TGTGCCAGCAGTTGGACCTTAAGTCTGTCCGTTGAAAAACTGTTTTTT
TRBV19	.	TRBJ2-3	few	CASRPGLSTDTQYF	TGTGCCAGTAGGCCGGGACTTTCCACAGATACGCAGTATTTT
TRBV7-3	.	TRBJ2-5	many	CASSQGGGREETQYF	TGTGCCAGCAGCCAAGGGGGTGGGAGAGAAGAGACCCAGTACTTC
TRBV5-1	TRBD1	TRBJ1-6	many	CASSSGTVSPLHF	TGCGCCAGCAGCTCCGGGACAGTTTCACCCCTCCACTTT
TRBV28	.	TRBJ1-2	.	CASSPNTFYGYTF	TGTGCCAGCAGTCCCAACACATTTTATGGCTACACCTTC
TRBV7-2	.	TRBJ2-2	many	CASSRRTTNTGELFF	TGTGCCAGCAGCAGGAGGACAACGAACACCGGGGAGCTGTTTTTT
TRBV29-1	.	TRBJ1-1	many	CSVAGVNTEAFF	TGCAGCGTTGCCGGGGTGAACACTGAAGCTTTCTTT
TRBV20-1	.	TRBJ1-5	.	CSAIWQPGSNQPQHF	TGCAGTGCTATCTGGCAGCCGGGGAGCAATCAGCCCCAGCATTTT
TRBV11-3	.	TRBJ2-4	.	CASSLDRGAKNIQYF	TGTGCCAGCAGCTTAGATCGGGGGGCCAAAAACATTCAGTACTTC
TRBV28	.	TRBJ1-5	.	CASSLEREGNQPQHF	TGTGCCAGCAGTTTGGAAAGGGAAGGGAATCAGCCCCAGCATTTT
TRBV2	TRBD1	TRBJ2-2	many	CASSGDRENTGELFF	TGTGCCAGCAGTGGGGACAGGGAGAACACCGGGGAGCTGTTTTTT
TRBV9	TRBD1	TRBJ2-7	.	CASSARSTGAYYEQYF	TGTGCCAGCAGCGCCAGATCGACAGGGGCCTACTACGAGCAGTACTTC
TRBV6-1	TRBD2	TRBJ2-1	.	CASSELVSGRGAVTHNEQFF	TGTGCCAGCAGTGAACTGGTTAGCGGGAGAGGTGCCGTGACCCACAATGAGCAGTTCTTC
TRBV5-1	TRBD1	TRBJ1-1	many	CASSETGGRKAFF	TGCGCCAGCAGCGAGACAGGGGGACGGAAAGCTTTCTTT
TRBV7-9	.	TRBJ2-1	many	CASSLEPGIPWVEQFF	TGTGCCAGCAGCTTAGAACCGGGTATACCTTGGGTTGAGCAGTTCTTC
TRBV6-2/TRBV6-3	TRBD2	TRBJ2-1	many	CASGRLAKYNEQFF	TGTGCCAGCGGCCGACTAGCCAAATACAATGAGCAGTTCTTC
TRBV19	.	TRBJ1-5	.	CASSLTVISNQPQHF	TGTGCCAGTAGTCTGACCGTCATTAGCAATCAGCCCCAGCATTTT